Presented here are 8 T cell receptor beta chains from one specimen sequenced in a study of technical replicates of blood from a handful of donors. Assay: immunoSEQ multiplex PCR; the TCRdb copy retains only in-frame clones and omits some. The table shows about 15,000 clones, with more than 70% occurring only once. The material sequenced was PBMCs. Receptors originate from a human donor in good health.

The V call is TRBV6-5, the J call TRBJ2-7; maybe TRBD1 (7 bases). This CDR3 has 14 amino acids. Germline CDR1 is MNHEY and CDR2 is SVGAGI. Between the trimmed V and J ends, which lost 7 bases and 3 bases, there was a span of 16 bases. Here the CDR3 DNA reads TGTGCCAGCAAGGCGGGACAGATGATCTACGAGCAGTACTTC. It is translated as CASKAGQMIYEQYF.

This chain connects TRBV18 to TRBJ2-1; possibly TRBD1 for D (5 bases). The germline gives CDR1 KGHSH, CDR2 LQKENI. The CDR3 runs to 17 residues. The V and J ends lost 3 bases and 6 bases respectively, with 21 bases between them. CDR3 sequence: CASSPPKVGDLINEQFF. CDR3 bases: TGTGCCAGCTCACCTCCGAAGGTAGGGGATTTGATCAATGAGCAGTTCTTC. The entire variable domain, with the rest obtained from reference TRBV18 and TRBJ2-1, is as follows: NAGVMQNPRHLVRRRGQEARLRCSPMKGHSHVYWYRQLPEEGLKFMVYLQKENIIDESGMPKERFSAEFPKEGPSILRIQQVVRGDSAAYFCASSPPKVGDLINEQFFGPGTRLTVL.

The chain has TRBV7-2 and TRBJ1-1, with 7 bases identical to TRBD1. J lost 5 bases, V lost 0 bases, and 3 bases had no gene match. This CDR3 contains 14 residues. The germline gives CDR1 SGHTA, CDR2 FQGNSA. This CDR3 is CASSLALQGTEAFF. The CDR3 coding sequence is TGTGCCAGCAGCTTAGCTTTACAGGGGACTGAAGCTTTCTTT.

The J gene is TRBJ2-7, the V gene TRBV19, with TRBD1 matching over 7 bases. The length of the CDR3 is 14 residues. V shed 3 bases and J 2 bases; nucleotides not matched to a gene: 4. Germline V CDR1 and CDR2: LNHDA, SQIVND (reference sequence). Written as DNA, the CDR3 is TGTGCCAGTAGTATCCAGGGGGACACCTACGAGCAGTACTTC. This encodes CASSIQGDTYEQYF.

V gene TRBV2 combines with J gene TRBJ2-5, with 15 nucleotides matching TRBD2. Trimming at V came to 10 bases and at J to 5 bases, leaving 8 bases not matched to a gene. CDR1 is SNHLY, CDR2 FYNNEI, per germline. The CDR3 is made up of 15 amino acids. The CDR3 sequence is CATRTSGRAEETQYF. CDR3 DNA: TGTGCCACCCGGACTAGCGGGAGGGCCGAGGAGACCCAGTACTTC.

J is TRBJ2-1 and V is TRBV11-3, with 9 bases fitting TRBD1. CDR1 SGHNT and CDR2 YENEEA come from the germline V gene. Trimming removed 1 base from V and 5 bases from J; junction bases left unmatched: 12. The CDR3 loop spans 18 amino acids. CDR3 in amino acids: CASSLALRDREPDNEQFF. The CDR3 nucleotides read TGTGCCAGCAGCTTAGCCCTCCGGGACAGGGAGCCCGACAATGAGCAGTTCTTC.

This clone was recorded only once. The CDR3 region is CASSRLAGGSYEQYF. In DNA, the CDR3 is TGTGCCAGCAGCAGGCTAGCGGGAGGGAGTTACGAGCAGTACTTC. The chain has TRBV6-6 and TRBJ2-7; 12 bases map to TRBD2. V lost 6 bases to trimming and J lost 4 bases; unmatched junction nucleotides: 7. CDR1 and CDR2 (germline): MNHNY, SVGAGI (reference sequence). The CDR3 covers 15 residues.

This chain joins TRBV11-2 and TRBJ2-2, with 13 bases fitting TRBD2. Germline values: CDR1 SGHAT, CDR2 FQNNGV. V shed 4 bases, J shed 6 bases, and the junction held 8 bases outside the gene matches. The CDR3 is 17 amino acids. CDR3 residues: CASSSNQLAGGSGELFF. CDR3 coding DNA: TGTGCCAGCAGCTCAAACCAACTAGCGGGAGGGTCCGGGGAGCTGTTTTTT. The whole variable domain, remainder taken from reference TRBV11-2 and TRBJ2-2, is EAGVAQSPRYKIIEKRQSVAFWCNPISGHATLYWYQQILGQGPKLLIQFQNNGVVDDSQLPKDRFSAERLKGVDSTLKIQPAKLEDSAVYLCASSSNQLAGGSGELFFGEGSRLTVL.